The rows below give T cell receptor beta chains drawn from one sample of a study of blood T cell repertoires in COVID-19. Repertoires were generated with immunoSEQ multiplex PCR, while TCRdb's copy carries only in-frame clones and drops some. The repertoire holds approximately 330,000 clones, with 87% as singletons. Sequencing was done on a sample of peripheral blood. These receptors all come from a man aged 25 to 40 with COVID-19, enrolled during active disease. Both conserved end residues are part of each CDR3. Each record gives: J gene, V gene, CDR3 protein.

TRBJ1-4,TRBV30,CAWTPGQGKGEKLFF
TRBJ1-1,TRBV5-4,CASRAQGAMGAEAFF
TRBJ2-3,TRBV2,CASTGGAGPWTDTQYF
TRBJ1-1,TRBV4-2,CASSQDWGEGPTNTEAFF
TRBJ2-1,TRBV28,CASSFLRDSSLYYNEQFF
TRBJ2-1,TRBV9,CASSVGLGGPEYNEQFF
TRBJ1-6,TRBV6-5,CASSYDRGNNSPLHF
TRBJ2-1,TRBV7-2,CASSLTRDEQFF
TRBJ1-1,TRBV6-5,CASSYGPGYGAFF
TRBJ1-5,TRBV19,CASSMTDRPTGNQPQHF
TRBJ2-5,TRBV25-1,CASLTSGGAQETQYF
TRBJ2-3,TRBV3-1/TRBV3-2,CASSPSGGRGDTQYF
TRBJ2-1,TRBV9,CASSGSFGQTMHEQFF